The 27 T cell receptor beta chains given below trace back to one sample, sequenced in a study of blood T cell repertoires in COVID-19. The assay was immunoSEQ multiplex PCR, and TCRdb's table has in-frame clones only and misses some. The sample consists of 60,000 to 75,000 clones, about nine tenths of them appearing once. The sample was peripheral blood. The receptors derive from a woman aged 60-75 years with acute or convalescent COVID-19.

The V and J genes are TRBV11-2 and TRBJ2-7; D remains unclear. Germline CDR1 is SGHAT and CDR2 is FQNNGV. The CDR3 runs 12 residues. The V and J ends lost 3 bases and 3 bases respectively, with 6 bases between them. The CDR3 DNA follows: TGTGCCAGCAGCTTCAACTACTACGAGCAGTACTTC. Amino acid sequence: CASSFNYYEQYF. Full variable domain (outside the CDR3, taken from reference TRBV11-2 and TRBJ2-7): EAGVAQSPRYKIIEKRQSVAFWCNPISGHATLYWYQQILGQGPKLLIQFQNNGVVDDSQLPKDRFSAERLKGVDSTLKIQPAKLEDSAVYLCASSFNYYEQYFGPGTRLTVT.

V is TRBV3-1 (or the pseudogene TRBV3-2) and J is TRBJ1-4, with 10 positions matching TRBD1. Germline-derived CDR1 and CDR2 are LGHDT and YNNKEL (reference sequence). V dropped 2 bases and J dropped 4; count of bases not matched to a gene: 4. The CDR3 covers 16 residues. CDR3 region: CASSQRTGGYNEKLFF. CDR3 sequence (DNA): TGTGCCAGCAGCCAACGGACAGGGGGGTATAATGAAAAACTGTTTTTT.

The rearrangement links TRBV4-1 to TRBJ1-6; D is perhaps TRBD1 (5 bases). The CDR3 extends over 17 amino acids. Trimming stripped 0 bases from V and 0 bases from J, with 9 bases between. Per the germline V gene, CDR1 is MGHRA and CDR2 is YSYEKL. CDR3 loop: CASSQDGDSSYNSPLHF. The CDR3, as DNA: TGCGCCAGCAGCCAAGATGGAGACAGCTCCTATAATTCACCCCTCCACTTT.

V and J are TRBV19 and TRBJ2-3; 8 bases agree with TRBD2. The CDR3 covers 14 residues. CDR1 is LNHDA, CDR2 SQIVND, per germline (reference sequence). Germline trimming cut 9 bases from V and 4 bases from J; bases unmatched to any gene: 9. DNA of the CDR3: TGTGCCAGCAAAAACCGGGGGGGCTCAGATACGCAGTATTTT. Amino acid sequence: CASKNRGGSDTQYF.

In nucleotides, the CDR3 is TGTGCCAGCAGAACATCAGGGACTAGTGGCTACACCTTC. This translates into CASRTSGTSGYTF. This rearrangement joins TRBV6-5 to TRBJ1-2, with D perhaps TRBD1 (5 bases). Trimming left V 6 bases short and J 7 bases short, with 15 bases between. The V gene's germline CDR1 is MNHEY and CDR2 SVGAGI. The CDR3 has 13 residues.

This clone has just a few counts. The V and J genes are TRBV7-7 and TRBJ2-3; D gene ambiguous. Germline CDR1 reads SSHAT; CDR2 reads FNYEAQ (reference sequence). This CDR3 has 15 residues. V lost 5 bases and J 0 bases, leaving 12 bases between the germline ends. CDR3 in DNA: TGTGCCAGCAGCCCAGACGGGTCTAGCACAGATACGCAGTATTTT. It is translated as CASSPDGSSTDTQYF.

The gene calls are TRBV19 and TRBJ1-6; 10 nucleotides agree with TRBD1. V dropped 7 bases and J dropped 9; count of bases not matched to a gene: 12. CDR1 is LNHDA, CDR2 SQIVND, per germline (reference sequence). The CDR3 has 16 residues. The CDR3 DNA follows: TGTGCCAGTACCGACGCCGGGACAGGGGTAATTTCACCCCTCCACTTT. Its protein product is CASTDAGTGVISPLHF.

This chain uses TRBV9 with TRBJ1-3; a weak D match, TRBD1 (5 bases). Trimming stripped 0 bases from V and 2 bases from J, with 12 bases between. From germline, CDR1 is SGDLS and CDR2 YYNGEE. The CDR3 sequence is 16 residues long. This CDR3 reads CASSVAVTEAGNTIYF. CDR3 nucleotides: TGTGCCAGCAGCGTAGCGGTGACAGAAGCTGGAAACACCATATATTTT.

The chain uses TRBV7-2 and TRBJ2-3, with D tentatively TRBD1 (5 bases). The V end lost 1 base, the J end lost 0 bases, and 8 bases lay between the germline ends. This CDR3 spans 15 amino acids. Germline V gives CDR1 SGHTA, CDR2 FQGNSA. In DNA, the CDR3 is TGTGCCAGCAGCTTAGTTGGGGCTAGCACAGATACGCAGTATTTT. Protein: CASSLVGASTDTQYF.

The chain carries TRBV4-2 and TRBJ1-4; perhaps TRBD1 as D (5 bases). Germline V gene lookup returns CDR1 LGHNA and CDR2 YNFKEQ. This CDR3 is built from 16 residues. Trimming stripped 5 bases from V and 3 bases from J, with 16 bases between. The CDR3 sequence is CASSSLPGRANEKLFF. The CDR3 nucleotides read TGTGCCAGCAGCTCTCTACCAGGCAGGGCTAATGAAAAACTGTTTTTT.

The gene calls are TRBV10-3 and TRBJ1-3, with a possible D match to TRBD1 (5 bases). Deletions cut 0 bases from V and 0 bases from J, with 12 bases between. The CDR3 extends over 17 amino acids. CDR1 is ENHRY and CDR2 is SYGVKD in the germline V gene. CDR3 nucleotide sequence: TGTGCCATCAGTGAGTCGAAGGGGCCGAGCTCTGGAAACACCATATATTTT. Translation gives CAISESKGPSSGNTIYF.

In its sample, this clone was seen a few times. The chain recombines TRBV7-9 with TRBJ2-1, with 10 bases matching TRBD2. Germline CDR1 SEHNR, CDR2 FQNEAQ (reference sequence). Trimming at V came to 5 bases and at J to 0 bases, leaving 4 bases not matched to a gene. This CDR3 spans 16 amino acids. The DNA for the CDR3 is TGTGCCAGCAGCCCACTAGCGGGGCACTCCTACAATGAGCAGTTCTTC. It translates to CASSPLAGHSYNEQFF.

DNA of the CDR3: TGCGCCAGCAGTCAATCGGGACAGATTGACGAGCAGTACTTC. Encoded protein: CASSQSGQIDEQYF. The chain joins TRBV23-1 to TRBJ2-7, with 7 bases lining up with TRBD1. TRBV23-1 is annotated as an ORF whose role is uncertain. This CDR3 has 14 residues. Germline trimming cut 0 bases from V and 5 bases from J; bases unmatched to any gene: 4.

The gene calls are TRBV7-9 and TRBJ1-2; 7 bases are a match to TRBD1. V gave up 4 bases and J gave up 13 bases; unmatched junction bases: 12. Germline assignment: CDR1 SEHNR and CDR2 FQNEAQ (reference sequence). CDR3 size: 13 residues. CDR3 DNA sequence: TGTGCCAGCAGCTCTACACCCGGGACAGCTTCCACCTTC. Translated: CASSSTPGTASTF. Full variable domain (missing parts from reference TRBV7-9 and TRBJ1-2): DTGVSQNPRHKITKRGQNVTFRCDPISEHNRLYWYRQTLGQGPEFLTYFQNEAQLEKSRLLSDRFSAERPKGSFSTLEIQRTEQGDSAMYLCASSSTPGTASTFGSGTRLTVV.

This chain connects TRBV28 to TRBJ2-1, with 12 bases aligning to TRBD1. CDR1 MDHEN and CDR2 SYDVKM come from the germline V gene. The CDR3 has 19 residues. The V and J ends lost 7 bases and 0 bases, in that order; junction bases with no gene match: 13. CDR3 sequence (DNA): TGTGCCAGCACCTTTGCCGGGACAGGGGGCACAAGCTCCTACAATGAGCAGTTCTTC. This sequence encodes CASTFAGTGGTSSYNEQFF.

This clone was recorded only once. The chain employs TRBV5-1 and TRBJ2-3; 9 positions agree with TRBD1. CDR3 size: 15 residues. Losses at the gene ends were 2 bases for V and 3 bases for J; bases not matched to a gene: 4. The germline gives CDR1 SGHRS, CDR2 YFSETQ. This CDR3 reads CASSFLGQGTDTQYF. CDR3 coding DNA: TGCGCCAGCAGCTTTTTGGGACAGGGAACAGATACGCAGTATTTT.

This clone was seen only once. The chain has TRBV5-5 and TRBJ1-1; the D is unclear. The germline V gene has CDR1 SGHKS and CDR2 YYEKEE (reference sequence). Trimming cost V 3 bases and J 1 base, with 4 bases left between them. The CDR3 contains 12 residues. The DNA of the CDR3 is TGTGCCAGCAGCTCAGGGAACACTGAAGCTTTCTTT. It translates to CASSSGNTEAFF.

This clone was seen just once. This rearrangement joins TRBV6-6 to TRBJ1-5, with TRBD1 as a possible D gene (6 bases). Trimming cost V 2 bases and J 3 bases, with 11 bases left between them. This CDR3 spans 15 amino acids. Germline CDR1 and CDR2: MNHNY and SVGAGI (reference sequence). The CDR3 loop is CASSYLGQPNQPQHF. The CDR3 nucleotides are TGTGCCAGCAGTTACCTCGGACAGCCCAATCAGCCCCAGCATTTT.

CDR3 DNA sequence: TGTGCCAGCAGCTTAGCGATCACGGGAGAGACCCAGTACTTC. Its protein is CASSLAITGETQYF. V is TRBV7-7 and J is TRBJ2-5; D unresolved. Germline CDR1 reads SSHAT; CDR2 reads FNYEAQ (reference sequence). CDR3 length equals 14 residues. V was shortened by 0 bases and J by 4 bases, with 9 bases between the two germline ends.

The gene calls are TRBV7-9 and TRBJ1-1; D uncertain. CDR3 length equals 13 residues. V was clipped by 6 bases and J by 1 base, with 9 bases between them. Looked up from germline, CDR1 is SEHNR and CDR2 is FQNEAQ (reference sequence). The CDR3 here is CASSSEANTEAFF. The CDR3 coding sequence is TGTGCCAGCAGTTCAGAGGCGAACACTGAAGCTTTCTTT.

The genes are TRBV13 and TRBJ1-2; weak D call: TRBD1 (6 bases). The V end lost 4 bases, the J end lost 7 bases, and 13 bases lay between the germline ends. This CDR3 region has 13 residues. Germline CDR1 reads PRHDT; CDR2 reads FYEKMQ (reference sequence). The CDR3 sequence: CASSSSAGAGYTF. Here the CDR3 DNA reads TGTGCCAGCAGCTCCTCCGCGGGGGCTGGCTACACCTTC.

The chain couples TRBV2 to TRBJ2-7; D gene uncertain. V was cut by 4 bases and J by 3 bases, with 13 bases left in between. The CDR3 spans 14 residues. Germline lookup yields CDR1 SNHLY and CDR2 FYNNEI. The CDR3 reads CASSVSPTNYEQYF. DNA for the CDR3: TGTGCCAGCAGTGTGAGCCCCACTAACTACGAGCAGTACTTC.

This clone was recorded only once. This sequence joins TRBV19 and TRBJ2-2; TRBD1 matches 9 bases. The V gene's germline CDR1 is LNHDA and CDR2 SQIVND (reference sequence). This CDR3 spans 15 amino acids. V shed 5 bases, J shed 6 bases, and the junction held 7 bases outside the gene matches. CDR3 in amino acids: CASSLGDREAGELFF. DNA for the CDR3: TGTGCCAGTAGTCTGGGGGACAGGGAGGCCGGGGAGCTGTTTTTT. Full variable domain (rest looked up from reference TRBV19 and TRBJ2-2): DGGITQSPKYLFRKEGQNVTLSCEQNLNHDAMYWYRQDPGQGLRLIYYSQIVNDFQKGDIAEGYSVSREKKESFPLTVTSAQKNPTAFYLCASSLGDREAGELFFGEGSRLTVL.

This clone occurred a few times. CDR3 sequence (DNA): TGTGCCAGTAGTTCTACGAGCAATCAGCCCCAGCATTTT. Amino acids: CASSSTSNQPQHF. The chain has TRBV19 and TRBJ1-5; D not resolved. V shed 5 bases and J shed 1 base, with 6 bases lying between them. The CDR3 is 13 amino acids. The germline V gene has CDR1 LNHDA and CDR2 SQIVND (reference sequence).

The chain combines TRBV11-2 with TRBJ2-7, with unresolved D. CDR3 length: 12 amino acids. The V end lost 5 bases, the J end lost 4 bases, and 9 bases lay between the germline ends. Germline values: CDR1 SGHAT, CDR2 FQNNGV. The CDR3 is CASSPRAYEQYF. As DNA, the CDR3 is TGTGCCAGCAGCCCGAGAGCGTACGAGCAGTACTTC. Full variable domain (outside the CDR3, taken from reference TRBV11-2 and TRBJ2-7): EAGVAQSPRYKIIEKRQSVAFWCNPISGHATLYWYQQILGQGPKLLIQFQNNGVVDDSQLPKDRFSAERLKGVDSTLKIQPAKLEDSAVYLCASSPRAYEQYFGPGTRLTVT.

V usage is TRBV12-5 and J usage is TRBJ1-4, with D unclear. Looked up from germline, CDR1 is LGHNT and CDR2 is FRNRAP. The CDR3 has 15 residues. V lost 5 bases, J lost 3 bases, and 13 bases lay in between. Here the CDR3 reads CASGLRGGSNEKLFF. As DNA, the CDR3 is TGTGCTAGTGGTCTCCGAGGCGGATCTAATGAAAAACTGTTTTTT.

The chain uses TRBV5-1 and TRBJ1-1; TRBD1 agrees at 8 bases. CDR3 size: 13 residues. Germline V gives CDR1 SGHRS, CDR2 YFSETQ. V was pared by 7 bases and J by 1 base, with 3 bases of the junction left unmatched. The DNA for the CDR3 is TGCGCCAGCGGCAGGGGGCCGAACACTGAAGCTTTCTTT. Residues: CASGRGPNTEAFF. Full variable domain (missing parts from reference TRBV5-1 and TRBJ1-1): KAGVTQTPRYLIKTRGQQVTLSCSPISGHRSVSWYQQTPGQGLQFLFEYFSETQRNKGNFPGRFSGRQFSNSRSEMNVSTLELGDSALYLCASGRGPNTEAFFGQGTRLTVV.